A selection of T cell receptor beta chains follows, all from one sample in a study of tumor-infiltrating lymphocytes in primary liver carcinoma. MiXCR, applied by TCRdb to the multiplex PCR reads, yields one record per CDR3 protein. The sample includes 35,000 to 40,000 distinct CDR3 sequences, roughly 77% seen only once; the top ten take around 38%. The specimen sequenced was tumor-adjacent normal liver tissue. These receptors originate from a man aged 35 to 55 with primary liver carcinoma and hepatitis B virus infection. CDR3s include the opening cysteine and the closing phenylalanine or tryptophan. A D gene is named only where the DNA matches it firmly. Some rows mark clone size as missing; the rest say once, few, many or name a class of expanded clone.

d_gene | j_gene | v_gene | abundance | CDR3nt | CDR3aa
- | TRBJ2-3 | TRBV10-3 | - | TGTGCCCCAGGGACTCAGCTTTTGGGAGCGGATACGCAGTATTTT | CAPGTQLLGADTQYF
- | TRBJ1-1 | TRBV29-1 | - | TGCAGCGCCCGCCCGTCCGGGAGAAATACTGAAGCTTTCTTT | CSARPSGRNTEAFF
- | TRBJ2-3 | TRBV12-3/TRBV12-4 | - | TGTGCCAGCAATTTGGGGTCAGCTTTTTTGCCCCAGTATTTT | CASNLGSAFLPQYF
TRBD1 | TRBJ2-6 | TRBV4-2 | - | TGTGCCAGGAGCCCCTTGGACAGGGGGCTAACCTGGGCCAACGTCCTGACTTTC | CARSPLDRGLTWANVLTF
- | TRBJ2-7 | TRBV5-8 | - | TGTGCCAGCAGCGTAGGACAGTCCTACGGGCAGTACTTC | CASSVGQSYGQYF
- | TRBJ2-7 | TRBV13 | - | TGTGCCAGCAGCTTAAGCTATAGCTACGGGCAGTACTTC | CASSLSYSYGQYF
- | TRBJ2-5 | TRBV11-2 | - | TGTGCCAGCAGTTTAATGCCGGGACGCCTCCAAGAGACCCAGTACTTC | CASSLMPGRLQETQYF
TRBD1 | TRBJ1-2 | TRBV4-3 | few | TGCGCCAGCTGCCAAGATGGAGGACAGGGGGAAGGCTACACCTTC | CASCQDGGQGEGYTF
- | TRBJ2-1 | TRBV5-4 | - | TGTGCCAGCGGCTTGGACCTAGTGGGGGTGCAGTTCTTC | CASGLDLVGVQFF
- | TRBJ2-1 | TRBV30 | - | TGTGCCTGGAGTATCTCCTTCCCCCTCAATGAGCTGTTCTTC | CAWSISFPLNELFF
- | TRBJ2-7 | TRBV28 | once | TGTGTCAGCAGTTTATCCACCGACTTTAATGAGCAATACTTC | CVSSLSTDFNEQYF
- | TRBJ1-3 | TRBV9 | - | TGTGCCAGTAGCGCAGGGACCCTCGGTGGGAACACCATATATTTT | CASSAGTLGGNTIYF
- | TRBJ1-5 | TRBV6-6 | medium-sized | TGTGCCACTGGCGGAGAGTGGGATCAGCCCCAGCATTTT | CATGGEWDQPQHF
TRBD1 | TRBJ2-7 | TRBV4-3 | - | TGCACCAGTAGCCTTCACGGGACAGCGACCTACGAGCAGTACTTC | CTSSLHGTATYEQYF
TRBD2 | TRBJ2-1 | TRBV7-9 | - | TGTGCCAGCAGCTTCTGGGGACTAACGGGAGTCCCTGAGCAGTTCTTT | CASSFWGLTGVPEQFF
- | TRBJ1-1 | TRBV5-1 | - | TGCGTCAGTAGCCCCTTGGGGGGGGAAGAAGCTTTCTTT | CVSSPLGGEEAFF
TRBD2 | TRBJ2-2 | TRBV5-5 | few | TGTGCCGACAGCTTGGCGGCGGGAGCGAGCGGGGAGCTGTTTTTT | CADSLAAGASGELFF
TRBD1 | TRBJ2-2 | TRBV9 | - | TGTGCCAGCAGCATAAGGGGGGACAGGAGCGCCGGGGAGCTGTTTTTT | CASSIRGDRSAGELFF
- | TRBJ2-3 | TRBV29-1 | - | TGCATCGTTGAGTTTTCAGATACGCAGTATTTT | CIVEFSDTQYF